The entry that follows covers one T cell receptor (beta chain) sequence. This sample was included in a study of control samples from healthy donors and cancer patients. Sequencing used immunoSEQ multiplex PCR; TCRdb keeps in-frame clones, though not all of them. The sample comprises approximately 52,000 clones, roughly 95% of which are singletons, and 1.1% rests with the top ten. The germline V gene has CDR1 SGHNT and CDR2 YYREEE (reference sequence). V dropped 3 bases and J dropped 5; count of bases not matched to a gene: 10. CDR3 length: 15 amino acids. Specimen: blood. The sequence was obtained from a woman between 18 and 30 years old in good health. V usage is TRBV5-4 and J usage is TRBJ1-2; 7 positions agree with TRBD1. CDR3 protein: CASSSMLGTEYGYTF. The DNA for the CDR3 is TGTGCCAGCAGCTCAATGCTAGGGACAGAATATGGCTACACCTTC. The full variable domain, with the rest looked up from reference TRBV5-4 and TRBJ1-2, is ETGVTQSPTHLIKTRGQQVTLRCSSQSGHNTVSWYQQALGQGPQFIFQYYREEENGRGNFPPRFSGLQFPNYSSELNVNALELDDSALYLCASSSMLGTEYGYTFGSGTRLTVV.